What follows are 20 T cell receptor beta chains derived from one specimen sequenced in a study of cytomegalovirus exposure and HLA in healthy donors. PCR involved 60 Vbeta and 13 Jbeta primers. TCRdb keeps only in-frame clones here, not all; method: immunoSEQ multiplex PCR. The sample lists about 120,000 clones, over 65% occurring once. The sample was PBMCs. All receptors derive from a woman between 45 and 65 years old in good health and CMV-seropositive.

This clone has more than one count but fewer than ten. This chain links TRBV6-1 with TRBJ1-5, with D maybe TRBD1 (5 bases). Trimming took off 3 bases at V and 11 bases at J, with 14 bases between the two ends. The CDR3 is made up of 13 amino acids. Germline CDR1 MNHNS, CDR2 SASEGT. The CDR3 DNA reads TGTGCCAGCAGTGAGGGGGGATCAGCGGCCCAGCATTTT. As protein: CASSEGGSAAQHF.

The chain is built from TRBV27 and TRBJ1-3; TRBD1 agrees at 7 bases. After removal of 4 bases from V and 1 base from J, the junction contained 1 base not matched to a gene. The V gene's germline CDR1 is MNHEY and CDR2 SMNVEV (reference sequence). The CDR3 totals 14 residues. The DNA for the CDR3 is TGTGCCAGCAGTTCACAGGGGTCTGGAAACACCATATATTTT. As protein: CASSSQGSGNTIYF.

CDR3: CASGVTGDRNQPQHF. The CDR3 DNA is TGTGCCAGCGGAGTTACAGGGGATCGCAATCAGCCCCAGCATTTT. This rearrangement joins TRBV28 to TRBJ1-5; 7 positions match TRBD1. The ends lost 8 bases at V and 2 bases at J; junction bases unmatched: 9. From germline, CDR1 is MDHEN and CDR2 SYDVKM. The CDR3 spans 15 residues.

This clone was detected once. V and J are TRBV10-1 and TRBJ2-3; TRBD2 aligns across 10 bases. In germline, CDR1 is WNHNN, CDR2 SYGVQD (reference sequence). The CDR3 sequence is 15 residues long. Trimming took 3 bases from V and 3 from J; bases not matched to a gene: 3. DNA of the CDR3: TGCGCCAGCAGTGACCCGGGACTAGCGACAGATACGCAGTATTTT. This sequence encodes CASSDPGLATDTQYF.

The V gene is TRBV6-6, the J gene TRBJ1-1; TRBD1 agrees at 9 bases. This CDR3 region has 15 residues. Germline values: CDR1 MNHNY, CDR2 SVGAGI (reference sequence). The junction had 5 bases not matched to a gene; V was cut back by 0 bases and J by 6 bases. The CDR3 loop is CASSYSTQGASEAFF. The CDR3 nucleotides are TGTGCCAGCAGTTACTCGACACAGGGGGCCTCTGAAGCTTTCTTT.

The J gene is TRBJ2-2, the V gene TRBV28; possibly TRBD1 for D (6 bases). The CDR3 spans 15 residues. V lost 2 bases, J lost 3 bases, and 10 bases lay in between. Germline CDR1 reads MDHEN; CDR2 reads SYDVKM. Here the CDR3 reads CASSLDRGYTGELFF. The CDR3 region has the DNA TGTGCCAGCAGTTTAGATAGGGGGTACACCGGGGAGCTGTTTTTT.

V is TRBV28 and J is TRBJ2-3; 7 nucleotides align to TRBD1. The CDR3 consists of 14 residues. The trim removed 3 bases at V and 3 bases at J, leaving 3 bases unmatched. CDR1 and CDR2 (germline): MDHEN, SYDVKM. The chain's CDR3 is CASSLTGPTDTQYF. CDR3 DNA: TGTGCCAGCAGTTTGACAGGGCCGACAGATACGCAGTATTTT.

This clone came up once. The chain couples TRBV7-6 to TRBJ2-2, with D maybe TRBD2 (5 bases). Trimming shortened V by 1 base and J by 4 bases, and 13 bases separated the two germline ends. The CDR3 spans 16 residues. The germline CDR1 and CDR2 sequences are SGHVS and FNYEAQ. The DNA of the CDR3 is TGTGCCAGCAGCTTAGGGGGAGTGGGTATCACCGGGGAGCTGTTTTTT. Its translation: CASSLGGVGITGELFF.

This clone has a handful of counts. The chain employs TRBV5-8 and TRBJ2-5, with 7 positions matching TRBD2. The ends lost 4 bases at V and 1 base at J; junction bases unmatched: 10. The CDR3 consists of 16 residues. CDR1 SGHTS and CDR2 YDEGEE come from the germline V gene. CDR3: CASSPGGLAVQETQYF. In nucleotides, the CDR3 is TGTGCCAGCAGCCCTGGTGGTCTAGCGGTCCAAGAGACCCAGTACTTC.

The gene calls are TRBV5-8 and TRBJ2-5; 9 bases are a match to TRBD2. V lost 3 bases to trimming and J lost 1 base; unmatched junction nucleotides: 4. The CDR3 has 15 amino acids. Per the germline V gene, CDR1 is SGHTS and CDR2 is YDEGEE. CDR3 bases: TGTGCCAGCAGCTCCGGAGCGGGAGGCCAAGAGACCCAGTACTTC. This gives the protein CASSSGAGGQETQYF.

The V gene is TRBV5-6, the J gene TRBJ1-1, with a possible D match to TRBD1 (5 bases). In germline, CDR1 is SGHDT, CDR2 YYEEEE. Trimming took off 5 bases at V and 2 bases at J, with 13 bases between the two ends. This CDR3 region has 14 residues. This CDR3 is CASRLRVGNTEAFF. CDR3 DNA sequence: TGTGCCAGCAGACTCAGGGTGGGAAACACTGAAGCTTTCTTT.

This clone was found a few times. The V call is TRBV18, the J call TRBJ1-1; D perhaps matches TRBD1 (6 bases). In germline, CDR1 is KGHSH, CDR2 LQKENI. This CDR3 contains 13 residues. The V end was cut by 6 bases, the J end by 5 bases, with 13 bases between. The CDR3 DNA sequence: TGTGCCAGCTCGCAGGGGAAGGGAACTGAAGCTTTCTTT. Translated, it gives CASSQGKGTEAFF.

CDR3 sequence (DNA): TGCAGCGTTGAGCCCCAGGGGGCCGGTGAGCAGTTCTTC. It yields the protein CSVEPQGAGEQFF. The V gene is TRBV29-1, the J gene TRBJ2-1; 8 bases fit TRBD1. The CDR3 contains 13 residues. Germline CDR1 reads SQVTM; CDR2 reads ANQGSEA. V lost 3 bases and J lost 9; bases outside the gene matches: 7.

This chain connects TRBV7-9 to TRBJ2-6; a weak D match, TRBD1 (5 bases). Germline-derived CDR1 and CDR2 are SEHNR and FQNEAQ (reference sequence). This CDR3 comprises 18 residues. V lost 6 bases and J 1 base, leaving 19 bases between the germline ends. The CDR3 DNA reads as TGTGCCAGCAGGGCAGACAGTGCCCCACTGTCTGGGGCCAACGTCCTGACTTTC. Encoded protein: CASRADSAPLSGANVLTF.

This chain joins TRBV30 and TRBJ2-7; D possibly corresponds to TRBD1 (6 bases). CDR1 and CDR2 (germline): GTSNPN, SVGIG (reference sequence). The CDR3 extends over 15 amino acids. V lost 4 bases to trimming and J lost 0 bases, with 16 bases between them. CDR3 bases: TGTGCCTGGAACCTCGGACAGATCCTCTCCTACGAGCAGTACTTC. Translated: CAWNLGQILSYEQYF.

The chain combines TRBV11-2 with TRBJ2-7; perhaps TRBD1 as D (6 bases). V was shortened by 0 bases and J by 3 bases, with 12 bases between the two germline ends. This CDR3 is 15 amino acids long. From germline, CDR1 is SGHAT and CDR2 FQNNGV. CDR3 sequence reads: CASSLERGKYYEQYF. The CDR3 nucleotides read TGTGCCAGCAGCTTAGAGAGGGGGAAATACTACGAGCAGTACTTC.

The chain is built from TRBV4-3 and TRBJ2-1, with 13 bases matching TRBD2. Germline trimming cut 0 bases from V and 8 bases from J; bases unmatched to any gene: 4. The V gene's germline CDR1 is LGHNA and CDR2 YSLEER. This CDR3 is 16 amino acids long. CDR3 DNA: TGCGCCAGCAGCCAAGAGGGGACTAGCGGGATCTATGAGCAGTTCTTC. Protein sequence: CASSQEGTSGIYEQFF.

V and J are TRBV7-9 and TRBJ2-1; no clear D gene. V lost 1 base, J lost 5 bases, and 6 bases lay in between. This CDR3 is built from 13 residues. The germline CDR1 and CDR2 sequences are SEHNR and FQNEAQ (reference sequence). The CDR3: CASSLGTNNEQFF. CDR3 bases: TGTGCCAGCAGCTTAGGTACTAACAATGAGCAGTTCTTC. The full variable domain, its missing parts supplied by reference TRBV7-9 and TRBJ2-1, is DTGVSQNPRHKITKRGQNVTFRCDPISEHNRLYWYRQTLGQGPEFLTYFQNEAQLEKSRLLSDRFSAERPKGSFSTLEIQRTEQGDSAMYLCASSLGTNNEQFFGPGTRLTVL.

This chain uses TRBV7-6 with TRBJ2-1; D is unclear. Per germline, CDR1 SGHVS and CDR2 FNYEAQ. The ends were cut back, 2 bases at V and 0 bases at J, with 14 bases in the middle. The CDR3 sequence is 17 residues long. The chain's CDR3 is CASSLLPPTGSYNEQFF. The CDR3 nucleotides are TGTGCCAGCAGCTTATTACCTCCCACTGGCTCCTACAATGAGCAGTTCTTC.

This sequence joins TRBV10-3 and TRBJ1-4; the match to TRBD1 covers 9 bases. Unmatched junction bases numbered 5, after V lost 3 bases and J lost 0 bases. Germline V lookup: CDR1 ENHRY, CDR2 SYGVKD. The CDR3 has 17 residues. The CDR3 loop reads CAISDRDRAATNEKLFF. DNA for the CDR3: TGTGCCATCAGTGACAGGGACAGGGCTGCAACTAATGAAAAACTGTTTTTT.